These 21 T cell receptor beta chains share one sample of origin, sequenced in a study of T cell repertoires in cytomegalovirus infection. Which antigens these TCRs recognize remains unknown. TCRdb re-derived calls from the reads in MiXCR, one entry per CDR3 protein. In the table there are roughly 860,000 distinct CDR3 sequences, over 25% of which are singletons. Source: cultured CD8+ T cells from PBMCs, taken from culture after CMV antigen stimulation. All receptors come from a human donor in good health (CMV status not recorded). Some clones in this sample may be carry-over from other donors' samples.

The V gene is TRBV25-1, the J gene TRBJ2-3, with TRBD1 matching 8 bases. The CDR3 is 15 amino acids. From germline, CDR1 is MGHDK and CDR2 SYGVNS. V shed 6 bases, J shed 8 bases, and the junction held 13 bases outside the gene matches. Here the CDR3 reads CASSETPLTGGTQYF. The CDR3 DNA reads as TGTGCCAGCAGCGAAACCCCCCTAACAGGGGGTACGCAGTATTTT.

The genes are TRBV9 and TRBJ1-1; the D is unclear. The CDR3 spans 11 residues. Trimming stripped 7 bases from V and 9 bases from J, with 13 bases between. Germline V gene lookup returns CDR1 SGDLS and CDR2 YYNGEE. The CDR3 sequence: CASEVGGQAFF. DNA of the CDR3: TGTGCCAGCGAAGTAGGAGGGCAAGCTTTCTTT.

The sample holds a few counts of this clonotype. This chain connects TRBV7-2 to TRBJ2-3; the D gene is possibly TRBD2 (6 bases). This CDR3 is built from 14 residues. Trimming removed 7 bases at V and 5 bases at J, with 16 bases between. The germline CDR1 and CDR2 sequences are SGHTA and FQGNSA. CDR3 sequence reads: CASTVLGLEDTQYF. In DNA form, the CDR3 reads TGTGCCAGCACCGTTCTGGGACTCGAAGATACGCAGTATTTT. Using reference TRBV7-2 and TRBJ2-3 for the parts outside the CDR3, the full variable domain is GAGVSQSPSNKVTEKGKDVELRCDPISGHTALYWYRQSLGQGLEFLIYFQGNSAPDKSGLPSDRFSAERTGGSVSTLTIQRTQQEDSAVYLCASTVLGLEDTQYFGPGTRLTVL.

Only one count was recorded for this clonotype. This chain connects TRBV6-2 or TRBV6-3 to TRBJ1-4; TRBD1 might be the D (6 bases). Germline V gives CDR1 MNHEY, CDR2 SVGEGT. The CDR3 totals 16 residues. V lost 0 bases, J lost 5 bases, and 13 bases lay in between. The CDR3 DNA reads as TGTGCCAGCAGTTACTCGGGACATCTTAACAATGAAAAACTGTTTTTT. Its protein is CASSYSGHLNNEKLFF.

Note on this clonotype: Sequence at one end of the junction differs from germline and may be a read error. This chain connects TRBV4-1 to TRBJ2-1; 8 bases align to TRBD2. Germline assignment: CDR1 MGHRA and CDR2 YSYEKL. The CDR3 is 17 residues long. CDR3 DNA: TGTGCCAGCAGCCAGGAATCACCGGGACTAGTGGGGAATGAGCAGTTCTTC. Translation: CASSQESPGLVGNEQFF.

The rearrangement links TRBV6-8 to TRBJ2-1; 8 bases agree with TRBD1. The CDR3 consists of 16 residues. Germline V lookup: CDR1 MNHGY, CDR2 SAAAGT. Losses at the gene ends were 1 base for V and 7 bases for J; bases not matched to a gene: 9. The CDR3 DNA is TGTGCCAGCAGTTACTTTTCTGGACAGGGTCATAATGAGCAGTTCTTC. This gives the protein CASSYFSGQGHNEQFF.

The CDR3 DNA follows: TGTGCCAGCAGGCACCCCGAGAAGACAGGGTCTGAAGCTTTCTTT. As protein: CASRHPEKTGSEAFF. The V and J genes are TRBV7-6 and TRBJ1-1; 7 bases fit TRBD1. The CDR3 spans 15 residues. With V trimmed by 6 bases and J by 6 bases, 13 bases remained unmatched. Germline assignment: CDR1 SGHVS and CDR2 FNYEAQ.

This clonotype appeared a few times. V usage is TRBV12-3 or TRBV12-4 and J usage is TRBJ2-7, with D maybe TRBD2 (6 bases). The V gene lost 1 base and the J gene lost 3 bases, with 10 bases spanning the gap. The CDR3 has 14 amino acids. DNA for the CDR3: TGTGCCAGCAGTTTAGGCGGGGATCTCTACGAGCAGTACTTC. Translation: CASSLGGDLYEQYF.

This clonotype was seen at least ten times. This chain joins TRBV4-3 and TRBJ2-7, with D tentatively TRBD1 (6 bases). The V gene lost 1 base and the J gene lost 4 bases, with 14 bases spanning the gap. Germline-derived CDR1 and CDR2 are LGHNA and YSLEER. The CDR3 spans 15 residues. DNA of the CDR3: TGCGCCAGCAGCCAAGTCAGGGACAAACCATACGAGCAGTACGTC. This translates into CASSQVRDKPYEQYV.

The V call is TRBV9, the J call TRBJ2-2, with TRBD1 matching 11 bases. Trimming cost V 3 bases and J 2 bases; bases outside gene matches: 3. The germline V gene encodes CDR1 SGDLS and CDR2 YYNGEE. This CDR3 is 16 amino acids long. In nucleotides, the CDR3 is TGTGCCAGCAGCGCTTGGACAGGGGGCAACACCGGGGAGCTGTTTTTT. It codes for CASSAWTGGNTGELFF.

This clonotype was recorded at least ten times. This rearrangement joins TRBV12-3 or TRBV12-4 to TRBJ2-5, with D hard to call. CDR3 length equals 13 residues. V was cut by 1 base and J by 3 bases, with 6 bases left in between. CDR3 sequence (DNA): TGTGCCAGCAGTTTAGAGCAAAAAGAGACCCAGTACTTC. Translation: CASSLEQKETQYF.

This clonotype was detected only a few times. The genes are TRBV6-2 or TRBV6-3 and TRBJ2-6, with TRBD1 identical over 8 bases. Germline V CDR1 and CDR2: MNHEY, SVGEGT. J was trimmed by 4 bases and V by 7 bases; bases with no gene match: 9. The CDR3 runs to 16 residues. The CDR3 DNA follows: TGTGCCAGCAACGCCCCAGGGGGCGACGGGGCCAACGTCCTGACTTTC. It codes for CASNAPGGDGANVLTF.

This clonotype was counted at least ten times. In DNA, the CDR3 is TGTGCCACCAGGAGACGGGAAGAGACCCAGTACTTC. It yields the protein CATRRREETQYF. The V call is TRBV7-9, the J call TRBJ2-5; D is unresolved. The CDR3 spans 12 residues. V shed 10 bases and J shed 3 bases, with 12 bases lying between them. Germline V gene lookup returns CDR1 SEHNR and CDR2 FQNEAQ (reference sequence).

This clonotype was observed many times. The chain carries TRBV6-6 and TRBJ1-1; possible D gene TRBD1, 5 bases. Trimming took off 0 bases at V and 4 bases at J, with 9 bases between the two ends. The CDR3 contains 14 residues. Germline V lookup: CDR1 MNHNY, CDR2 SVGAGI (reference sequence). CDR3 in amino acids: CASSYSPGGTEAFF. For the CDR3, the DNA is TGTGCCAGCAGTTACTCCCCCGGGGGCACTGAAGCTTTCTTT.

This clonotype was seen at least ten times. The genes are TRBV11-1 and TRBJ2-2; D not resolved. From germline, CDR1 is SGHAT and CDR2 FQDESV (reference sequence). The CDR3 consists of 10 residues. V lost 10 bases to trimming and J lost 4 bases, with 4 bases between them. DNA of the CDR3: TGTGCCACCCCCACCGGGGAGCTGTTTTTT. Amino acid sequence: CATPTGELFF.

The genes are TRBV2 and TRBJ1-3; 7 bases fit TRBD1. With V trimmed by 6 bases and J by 7 bases, 9 bases remained unmatched. CDR3 length: 14 amino acids. Germline V lookup: CDR1 SNHLY, CDR2 FYNNEI. The CDR3 region is CASSWGDSQNTIYF. The CDR3 DNA is TGTGCCAGCAGCTGGGGGGACAGTCAGAACACCATATATTTT.

V gene TRBV7-9 combines with J gene TRBJ2-2, with TRBD1 matching 10 bases. Germline CDR1 reads SEHNR; CDR2 reads FQNEAQ (reference sequence). V shed 4 bases, J shed 7 bases, and the junction held 12 bases outside the gene matches. CDR3 length: 17 amino acids. The CDR3 loop is CASSSPGTGAFIGELFF. In nucleotides, the CDR3 is TGTGCCAGCAGCTCTCCCGGGACAGGGGCATTCATCGGGGAGCTGTTTTTT. The variable domain in full, with the rest retrieved from reference TRBV7-9 and TRBJ2-2, is DTGVSQNPRHKITKRGQNVTFRCDPISEHNRLYWYRQTLGQGPEFLTYFQNEAQLEKSRLLSDRFSAERPKGSFSTLEIQRTEQGDSAMYLCASSSPGTGAFIGELFFGEGSRLTVL.

The V call is TRBV10-3, the J call TRBJ1-1; 8 bases map to TRBD1. This CDR3 comprises 18 residues. V dropped 3 bases and J dropped 6; count of bases not matched to a gene: 18. Germline values: CDR1 ENHRY, CDR2 SYGVKD. CDR3 sequence reads: CAISDIQGVAGVHAEAFF. The CDR3 bases are TGTGCCATCAGTGATATACAGGGGGTCGCGGGGGTCCACGCTGAAGCTTTCTTT.

This clonotype has more than one count but fewer than ten. The chain uses TRBV6-5 and TRBJ1-4; TRBD1 is a possible D gene (5 bases). The germline V and J ends were trimmed by 6 bases and 3 bases, with 17 bases remaining between them. Germline V gene data show CDR1 as MNHEY and CDR2 as SVGAGI. The CDR3 totals 16 residues. The DNA for the CDR3 is TGTGCCAGCAGACGCCCCGGGACGGATCCTAATGAAAAACTGTTTTTT. Translation gives CASRRPGTDPNEKLFF.

V gene TRBV7-2 combines with J gene TRBJ1-1, with unresolved D. The CDR3 is 12 amino acids. Trimming cost V 3 bases and J 6 bases, with 8 bases left between them. The V gene's germline CDR1 is SGHTA and CDR2 FQGNSA. Written as DNA, the CDR3 is TGTGCCAGCAGCTTCCCTTCGGCTGAAGCTTTCTTT. This encodes CASSFPSAEAFF.

The chain combines TRBV6-2 or TRBV6-3 with TRBJ2-7, with 9 nucleotides matching TRBD1. This CDR3 is built from 13 residues. V shed 4 bases and J 5 bases; nucleotides not matched to a gene: 3. Germline CDR1 MNHEY, CDR2 SVGEGT. The CDR3 region has the DNA TGTGCCAGCAGTTTTTGGACAGGGGACGAGCAGTACGTC. Its translation: CASSFWTGDEQYV.